These T cell receptor beta chains were read from a single sample in a study of early stage breast cancer tumors. TCRdb keeps only in-frame clones here, not all; method: immunoSEQ multiplex PCR. The data hold fewer than 70,000 clones, with 65% to 85% observed a single time. The sequenced sample consisted of blood. Every receptor here comes from a person aged 40-50 years with breast cancer. The CDR3 runs from the conserved cysteine through the conserved F or W. D genes are given only for firm matches. Clone sizes are given selectively: once, few, many, or a class where the clone is expanded.

d_gene	v_gene	j_gene	abundance	CDR3nt	CDR3aa
-	TRBV4-1	TRBJ1-1	-	TGCGCCAGCAGCCAAGCGAACCTAATGAACACTGAAGCTTTCTTT	CASSQANLMNTEAFF
-	TRBV27	TRBJ1-2	-	TGTGCCAGCAGTTCCACAGGGAACTATGGCTACACCTTC	CASSSTGNYGYTF
-	TRBV27	TRBJ1-5	-	TGTGCCAGCCCCTTGCTTTCTTGGGCTTATAGCAATCAGCCCCAGCATTTT	CASPLLSWAYSNQPQHF
-	TRBV7-3	TRBJ2-7	-	TGTGCCAGCAGCTTAACGGCAGTTTTCGAGCAGTACTTC	CASSLTAVFEQYF
-	TRBV28	TRBJ1-2	few	TGTGCCAGCAGTACAGGGTTCTATGGCTACACCTTC	CASSTGFYGYTF
-	TRBV6-6	TRBJ2-7	-	TGTGCCAGCAACCCGACCGGGACGTTGAGTTGGGAGCAGTACTTC	CASNPTGTLSWEQYF
-	TRBV30	TRBJ1-5	few	TGTGCCTGGTCTCCAGGGGAACAGCCCCAGCATTTT	CAWSPGEQPQHF
TRBD2	TRBV25-1	TRBJ2-7	-	TGTGCCAGCAGTCGAACAGGCGGGAGTCAGAACGAGCAGTACTTC	CASSRTGGSQNEQYF
TRBD2	TRBV29-1	TRBJ2-7	-	TGCAGCGTTGCCCCCGGGACTAGCGGCTCCTACGAGCAGTACTTC	CSVAPGTSGSYEQYF
-	TRBV5-6	TRBJ2-3	-	TGTGCCAGCAGCTGGTTCCGAGGCACAGATACGCAGTATTTT	CASSWFRGTDTQYF
TRBD2	TRBV11-2	TRBJ2-2	-	TGTGCCAGCAGCCGGACTAGCGGGACCGTCACCGGGGAGCTGTTTTTT	CASSRTSGTVTGELFF
-	TRBV30	TRBJ1-2	-	TGTGCCTGGAGTGGCTGGGGCAGGGGAGACTATGGCTACACCTTC	CAWSGWGRGDYGYTF
-	TRBV29-1	TRBJ2-2	-	TGCAGCGTTGAAGTATCACTATACACCGGGGAGCTGTTTTTT	CSVEVSLYTGELFF
-	TRBV9	TRBJ2-2	-	TGTGCCAGCAGCGTAGGAGCTGCAAGGGCCGGGGAGCTGTTTTTT	CASSVGAARAGELFF
-	TRBV2	TRBJ1-1	-	TGTGCCAGCAGTGAACAGGGCGTCAACACTGAAGCTTTCTTT	CASSEQGVNTEAFF
TRBD1	TRBV6-1	TRBJ1-1	-	TGTGCCAGCACCTCGGACAGGACTAGGGCTGAAGCTTTCTTT	CASTSDRTRAEAFF
TRBD2	TRBV10-2	TRBJ2-3	-	TGCGCCAGCGCGGCGGCGGGAGGGGGAGATACGCAGTATTTT	CASAAAGGGDTQYF
-	TRBV6-1	TRBJ1-1	-	TGTGCCAGCACCGTAAGTTTGAACACTGAAGCTTTCTTT	CASTVSLNTEAFF
-	TRBV7-3	TRBJ1-2	-	TGTGCCAGCAGCTCCCAGGCGGGGGCTGTAGATGGCTACACCTTC	CASSSQAGAVDGYTF
-	TRBV7-6	TRBJ2-1	-	TGTGCCAGCAGCTCCATTGGCGACACCTACAATGAGCAGTTCTTC	CASSSIGDTYNEQFF
-	TRBV18	TRBJ2-1	-	TGTGCCAGCTCACCACCAAACAGATACAATGAGCAGTTCTTC	CASSPPNRYNEQFF
TRBD2	TRBV19	TRBJ2-7	-	TGTGCCAGTAATCAAGCTAGCGGACTCTACGAGCAGTACTTC	CASNQASGLYEQYF
TRBD1	TRBV28	TRBJ1-1	-	TGTGCCAGCAGTTGGGCCGGGACAGCGAACACTGAAGCTTTCTTT	CASSWAGTANTEAFF
-	TRBV11-2	TRBJ1-1	-	TGTGCCAGCAGCTTAGTCCCTAACACTGAAGCTTTCTTT	CASSLVPNTEAFF
TRBD1	TRBV27	TRBJ1-1	-	TGTGCCAGCAGGGTAGACAGGGCAGGGACTGAAGCTTTCTTT	CASRVDRAGTEAFF
TRBD2	TRBV9	TRBJ2-1	-	TGTGCCAGCAGCCCCCGTCCTACGGGACTAGACTCCTACAATGAGCAGTTCTTC	CASSPRPTGLDSYNEQFF
TRBD2	TRBV11-2	TRBJ2-7	-	TGTGCCAGCAGCTTCGGGGGGGGATCCGGGGGTACCTACGAGCAGTACTTC	CASSFGGGSGGTYEQYF
-	TRBV5-1	TRBJ1-1	-	TGCGCCAGCAGCTTTTCGGGAGTCGACACTGAAGCTTTCTTT	CASSFSGVDTEAFF